This TCR beta chain came from a study of blood T cell repertoires in COVID-19. Study-level background: The analysed material was cDNA or gDNA that came from T cells, B-cell-depleted T cells, or PBMCs.

Data came from immunoSEQ multiplex PCR; TCRdb stores just in-frame clones and leaves some out. The sample has 250,000 to 300,000 clones, roughly 80% seen once; the top ten hold about 5%. V trimming: 4 bases; J trimming: 4 bases; junction bases outside the gene matches: 6. CDR1 KGHDR and CDR2 SFDVKD come from the germline V gene. The CDR3 totals 16 residues. The cohort comprised adults aged 18 to 89 years residing in about 25 US areas. Cohort assignment relied on participant-reported clinical history. This clonotype was obtained from a man aged 40-50 years who had been exposed to COVID-19. V gene TRBV24-1 combines with J gene TRBJ2-3; 11 bases are a match to TRBD1. The sample consisted of PBMCs or T cells enriched from blood (not recorded which). The CDR3 region has the DNA TGTGCCACCAGTGAACCCGGGACAGGGGGTTCAGATACGCAGTATTTT. Translated, it gives CATSEPGTGGSDTQYF.